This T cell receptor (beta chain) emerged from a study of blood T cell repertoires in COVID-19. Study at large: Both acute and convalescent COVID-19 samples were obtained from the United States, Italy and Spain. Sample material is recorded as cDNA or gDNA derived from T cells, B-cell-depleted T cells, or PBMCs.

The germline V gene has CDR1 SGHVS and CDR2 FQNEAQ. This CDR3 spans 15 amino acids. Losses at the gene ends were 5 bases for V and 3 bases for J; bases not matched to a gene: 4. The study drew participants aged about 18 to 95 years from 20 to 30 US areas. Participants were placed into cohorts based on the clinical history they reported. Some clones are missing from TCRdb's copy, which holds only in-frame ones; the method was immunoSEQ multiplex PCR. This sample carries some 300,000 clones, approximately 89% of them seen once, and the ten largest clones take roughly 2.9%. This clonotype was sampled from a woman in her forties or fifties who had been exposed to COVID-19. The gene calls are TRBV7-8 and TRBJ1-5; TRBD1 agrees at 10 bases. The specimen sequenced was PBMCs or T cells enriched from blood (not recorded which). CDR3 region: CASSPTGGYNQPQHF. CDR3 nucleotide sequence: TGTGCCAGCAGCCCGACAGGGGGCTACAATCAGCCCCAGCATTTT.